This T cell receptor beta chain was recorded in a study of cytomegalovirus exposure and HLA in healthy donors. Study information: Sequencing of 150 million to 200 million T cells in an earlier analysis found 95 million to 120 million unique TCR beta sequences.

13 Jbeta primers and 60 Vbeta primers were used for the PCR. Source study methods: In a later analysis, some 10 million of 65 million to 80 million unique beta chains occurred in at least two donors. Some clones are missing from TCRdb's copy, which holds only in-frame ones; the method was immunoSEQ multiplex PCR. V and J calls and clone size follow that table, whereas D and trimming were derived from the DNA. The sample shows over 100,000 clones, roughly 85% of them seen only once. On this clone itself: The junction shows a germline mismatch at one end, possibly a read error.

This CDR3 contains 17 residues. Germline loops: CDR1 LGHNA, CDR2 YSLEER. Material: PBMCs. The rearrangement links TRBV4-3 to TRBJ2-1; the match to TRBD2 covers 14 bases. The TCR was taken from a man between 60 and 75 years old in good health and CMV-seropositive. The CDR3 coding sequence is TGCGCCAGCAGCCAAGCCGGGACTAGCGGGGGTTACAATGGGCAGTTCTTC. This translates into CASSQAGTSGGYNGQFF.